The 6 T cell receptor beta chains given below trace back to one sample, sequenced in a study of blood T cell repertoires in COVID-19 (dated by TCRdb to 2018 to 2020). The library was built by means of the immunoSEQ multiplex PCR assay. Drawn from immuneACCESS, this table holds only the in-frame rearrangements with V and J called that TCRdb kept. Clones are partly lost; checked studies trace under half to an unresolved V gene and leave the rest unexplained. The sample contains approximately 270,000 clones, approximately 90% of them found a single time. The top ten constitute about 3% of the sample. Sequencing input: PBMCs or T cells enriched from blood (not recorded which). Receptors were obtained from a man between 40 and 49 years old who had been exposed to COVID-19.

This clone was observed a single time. The CDR3 sequence is CASSEGAGKETQYF. CDR3 DNA: TGTGCCAGCAGTGAGGGGGCAGGAAAAGAGACCCAGTACTTC. This rearrangement joins TRBV2 to TRBJ2-5; possibly TRBD1 for D (6 bases). The CDR3 sequence is 14 residues long. V was clipped by 3 bases and J by 3 bases, with 11 bases between them. The germline CDR1 and CDR2 sequences are SNHLY and FYNNEI. Full variable domain (outside the CDR3, taken from reference TRBV2 and TRBJ2-5): EPEVTQTPSHQVTQMGQEVILRCVPISNHLYFYWYRQILGQKVEFLVSFYNNEISEKSEIFDDQFSVERPDGSNFTLKIRSTKLEDSAMYFCASSEGAGKETQYFGPGTRLLVL.

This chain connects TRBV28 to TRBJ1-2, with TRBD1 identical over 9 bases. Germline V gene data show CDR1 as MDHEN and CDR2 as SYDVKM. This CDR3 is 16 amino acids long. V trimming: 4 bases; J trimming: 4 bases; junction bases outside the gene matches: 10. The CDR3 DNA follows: TGTGCCAGCAGTTCCCGCACAGGGGGCTGGGGCTATGGCTACACCTTC. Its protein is CASSSRTGGWGYGYTF.

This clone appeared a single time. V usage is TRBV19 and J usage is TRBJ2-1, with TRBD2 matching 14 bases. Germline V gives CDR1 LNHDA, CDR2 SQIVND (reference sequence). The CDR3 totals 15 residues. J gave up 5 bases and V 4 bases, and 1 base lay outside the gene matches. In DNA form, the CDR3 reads TGTGCCAGTAGTACGGGACTAGCGGGAGACAATGAGCAGTTCTTC. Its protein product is CASSTGLAGDNEQFF. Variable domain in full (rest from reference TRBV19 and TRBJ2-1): DGGITQSPKYLFRKEGQNVTLSCEQNLNHDAMYWYRQDPGQGLRLIYYSQIVNDFQKGDIAEGYSVSREKKESFPLTVTSAQKNPTAFYLCASSTGLAGDNEQFFGPGTRLTVL.

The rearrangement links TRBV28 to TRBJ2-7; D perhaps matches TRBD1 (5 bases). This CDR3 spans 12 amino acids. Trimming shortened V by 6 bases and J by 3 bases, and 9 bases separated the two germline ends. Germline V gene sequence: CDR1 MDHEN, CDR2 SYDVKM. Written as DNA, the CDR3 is TGTGCCAGCAGGCAAACAGGCTACGAGCAGTACTTC. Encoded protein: CASRQTGYEQYF.

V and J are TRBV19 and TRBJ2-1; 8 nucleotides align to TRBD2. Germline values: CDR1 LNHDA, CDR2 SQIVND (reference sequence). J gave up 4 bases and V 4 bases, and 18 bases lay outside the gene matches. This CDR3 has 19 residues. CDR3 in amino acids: CASSNGGGSLAGYYNEQFF. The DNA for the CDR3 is TGTGCCAGTAGTAATGGCGGAGGTTCTTTAGCGGGATATTACAATGAGCAGTTCTTC.

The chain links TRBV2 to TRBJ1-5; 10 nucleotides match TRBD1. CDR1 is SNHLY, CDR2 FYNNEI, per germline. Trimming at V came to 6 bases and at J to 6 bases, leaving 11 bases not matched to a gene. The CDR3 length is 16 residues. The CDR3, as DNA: TGTGCCAGCAGGGACCGGGACAGGGGTGCGGGTCAGCCCCAGCATTTT. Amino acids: CASRDRDRGAGQPQHF.